This is a list of T cell receptor beta chains from one sample in a study of blood T cell repertoires in COVID-19. Repertoires were generated with immunoSEQ multiplex PCR, while TCRdb's copy carries only in-frame clones and drops some. Of 300,000 to 350,000 clones in the sample, more than 70% are singletons; the top ten hold around 0.92%. The sequencing sample was made of PBMCs or T cells enriched from blood (not recorded which). The receptors stem from a woman in her 30s who had been exposed to COVID-19. CDR3s include the opening cysteine and the closing phenylalanine or tryptophan. D genes are given only for firm matches. The size field is filled for only some rows; it gives once, few, many or a size class.

v_gene: TRBV4-2; j_gene: TRBJ1-6; d_gene: NA; abundance: NA; CDR3nt: TGTGCCAGCAGCCAGGAACGGGACACCAATTCACCCCTCCACTTT; CDR3aa: CASSQERDTNSPLHF
v_gene: TRBV29-1; j_gene: TRBJ1-5; d_gene: NA; abundance: NA; CDR3nt: TGCAGCGTTCAGGATAGCAATCAGCCCCAGCATTTT; CDR3aa: CSVQDSNQPQHF
v_gene: TRBV28; j_gene: TRBJ1-5; d_gene: NA; abundance: NA; CDR3nt: TGTGCCAGCAGTCCTCCTCAGGTTAGCAATCAGCCCCAGCATTTT; CDR3aa: CASSPPQVSNQPQHF
v_gene: TRBV23-1; j_gene: TRBJ2-1; d_gene: TRBD2; abundance: NA; CDR3nt: TGCGCCAGCAGTCACCTCCCAACTAGCGGGAGGGCCAATGAGCAGTTCTTC; CDR3aa: CASSHLPTSGRANEQFF
v_gene: TRBV27; j_gene: TRBJ2-7; d_gene: NA; abundance: NA; CDR3nt: TGTGCCAGCAGTTTTGTAGGGAGTTCCTACGAGCAGTACTTC; CDR3aa: CASSFVGSSYEQYF
v_gene: TRBV3-1/TRBV3-2; j_gene: TRBJ2-5; d_gene: TRBD2; abundance: few; CDR3nt: TGTGCCAGCAGCCCCGGGGGGACCCCACAAGAGACCCAGTACTTC; CDR3aa: CASSPGGTPQETQYF
v_gene: TRBV3-1/TRBV3-2; j_gene: TRBJ2-7; d_gene: TRBD2; abundance: once; CDR3nt: TGTGCCAGCAGCCAATCGACTAGCGGGAGGTACTCCTACGAGCAGTACTTC; CDR3aa: CASSQSTSGRYSYEQYF
v_gene: TRBV11-2; j_gene: TRBJ1-2; d_gene: NA; abundance: once; CDR3nt: TGTGCCAGCACCCCCGCGGTCAATGGCTACACCTTC; CDR3aa: CASTPAVNGYTF
v_gene: TRBV10-3; j_gene: TRBJ2-3; d_gene: TRBD2; abundance: NA; CDR3nt: TGTGCCATCAGTGACGGGCTGGCGGGAGCAGATACGCAGTATTTT; CDR3aa: CAISDGLAGADTQYF
v_gene: TRBV27; j_gene: TRBJ2-1; d_gene: NA; abundance: NA; CDR3nt: TGTGCCAGCAGCAAGACAAGCTACCAATACAATGAGCAGTTCTTC; CDR3aa: CASSKTSYQYNEQFF
v_gene: TRBV9; j_gene: TRBJ2-5; d_gene: TRBD2; abundance: once; CDR3nt: TGTGCCAGCAGCTCGGGACTAGCGGTAAACCAAGAGACCCAGTACTTC; CDR3aa: CASSSGLAVNQETQYF
v_gene: TRBV30; j_gene: TRBJ1-2; d_gene: TRBD1; abundance: NA; CDR3nt: TGTGCCTGGAGTGTGCTCAGGGGGCGAGTTGGCTACACCTTC; CDR3aa: CAWSVLRGRVGYTF
v_gene: TRBV6-5; j_gene: TRBJ1-2; d_gene: NA; abundance: NA; CDR3nt: TGTGCCAGCACCTCGACCGGGGGGGAGGGTGGCTACACCTTC; CDR3aa: CASTSTGGEGGYTF
v_gene: TRBV7-3; j_gene: TRBJ2-1; d_gene: TRBD1; abundance: NA; CDR3nt: TGTGCCAGCAGCCCGGGACAGATGTTTGAGCAGTTCTTC; CDR3aa: CASSPGQMFEQFF
v_gene: TRBV28; j_gene: TRBJ2-1; d_gene: NA; abundance: NA; CDR3nt: TGTGCCAGCGGACTTTACAATGAGCAGTTCTTC; CDR3aa: CASGLYNEQFF
v_gene: TRBV3-1/TRBV3-2; j_gene: TRBJ2-2; d_gene: NA; abundance: few; CDR3nt: TGTGCCAGCAGCCAAGGCGGAGGGGGCCGGACCGGGGAGCTGTTTTTT; CDR3aa: CASSQGGGGRTGELFF